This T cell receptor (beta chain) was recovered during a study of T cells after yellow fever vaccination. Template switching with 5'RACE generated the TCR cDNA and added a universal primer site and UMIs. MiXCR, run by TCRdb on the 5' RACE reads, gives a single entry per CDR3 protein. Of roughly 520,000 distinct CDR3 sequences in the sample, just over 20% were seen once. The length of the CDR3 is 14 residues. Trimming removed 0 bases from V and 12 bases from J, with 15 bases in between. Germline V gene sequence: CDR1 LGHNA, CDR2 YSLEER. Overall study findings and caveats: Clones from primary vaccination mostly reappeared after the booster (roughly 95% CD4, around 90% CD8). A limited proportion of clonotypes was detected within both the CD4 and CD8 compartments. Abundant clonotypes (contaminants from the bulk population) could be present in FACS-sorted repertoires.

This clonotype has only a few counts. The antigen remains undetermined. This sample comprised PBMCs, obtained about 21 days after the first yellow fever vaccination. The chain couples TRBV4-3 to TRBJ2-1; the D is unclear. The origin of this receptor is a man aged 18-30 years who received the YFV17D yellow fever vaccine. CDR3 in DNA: TGCGCCAGCAGCCAAGATAACTTTAAGTGGCCGCAGTTCTTC. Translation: CASSQDNFKWPQFF.